This T cell receptor beta chain derives from a study of shared clonotypes between healthy human individuals. Study outcomes and limitations: Incompleteness in sorted-subset sequencing, despite large depth, was shown by rarefaction. When naive CD4 clonotypes were compared across a few donors, 4% to 6.5% were shared.

This clone was counted only a few times. Its target is not known. Looked up from germline, CDR1 is SNHLY and CDR2 is FYNNEI. Trimming took 8 bases from V and 6 from J, leaving 4 bases between them. This CDR3 contains 9 residues. Only CD45RO-negative cells positively selected for CCR7 counted as naive CD8 cells, so terminally differentiated effector memory CD45RA+ cells were excluded. The donors, healthy adults who were HIV-negative, had experienced no recent acute infections or vaccinations. Clones were read by immunoSEQ multiplex PCR, and TCRdb kept only the in-frame ones, dropping some. This sample has a few million clones, with about 93% found just once.

This sequence originates from a man between 18 and 29 years old in good health. Some clones in this sample may be carry-over from other donors' samples. The chain has TRBV2 and TRBJ1-1; D remains ambiguous. The sample taken for sequencing was naive CD8+ T cells from PBMCs. The CDR3 DNA is TGTGCCAGCGGTGCTGAAGCTTTCTTT. Encoded protein: CASGAEAFF.